The 14 T cell receptor beta chains below come from one sample, sequenced in a study of HIV-infected children after antiretroviral therapy interruption. RNA-based 3' RACE libraries used unique molecular identifiers. MiXCR, run by TCRdb on the 3' RACE reads, gives a single entry per CDR3 protein. The table has tens of thousands of distinct CDR3 sequences, roughly 4% seen once. The treatment was: PENTA 11 planned treatment interruption arm or continuous ART arm. Sample: CD45RA+ CD4+ T cells from PBMCs, pooled from several time points, taken from a donor given antiretroviral therapy, either interrupted or continuous. Subset denoted: naive CD4+ CD45RA+ CD45RO- T cells. The receptor set was obtained from a pool of human donors with HIV.

This clonotype was recorded many times. The chain joins TRBV12-3 or TRBV12-4 to TRBJ1-1; D not resolved. The V end was cut by 4 bases, the J end by 8 bases, with 8 bases between. This CDR3 has 11 residues. This CDR3 is CASSSEVEAFF. DNA of the CDR3: TGTGCCAGCAGTTCAGAGGTGGAAGCTTTCTTT.

The table lists this clonotype with a few counts. The CDR3 sequence: CASSGQKSSYEQYF. CDR3 nucleotides: TGCGCCAGCAGTGGACAGAAAAGCTCCTACGAGCAGTACTTC. The chain has TRBV10-2 and TRBJ2-7, with TRBD1 as a possible D gene (5 bases). The CDR3 loop spans 14 amino acids. Germline CDR1 WSHSY, CDR2 SAAADI. V was pared by 4 bases and J by 0 bases, with 10 bases between.

At least ten counts were recorded for this clonotype. The chain recombines TRBV14 with TRBJ1-1; the D is unclear. Trimming took off 2 bases at V and 4 bases at J, with 14 bases between the two ends. Per germline, CDR1 SGHDN and CDR2 FVKESK. The CDR3 has 15 amino acids. The CDR3 DNA reads as TGTGCCAGCAGCCAATATCAAGGGAGCCTCACTGAAGCTTTCTTT. Its translation is CASSQYQGSLTEAFF.

This clonotype appeared many times. V and J are TRBV3-1 and TRBJ1-1; TRBD1 might be the D (6 bases). Germline V CDR1 and CDR2: LGHDT, YNNKEL (reference sequence). V was pared by 3 bases and J by 4 bases, with 12 bases between. The CDR3 extends over 14 amino acids. The CDR3 sequence is CASSHHTGPTEAFF. CDR3 DNA: TGTGCCAGCAGCCACCATACAGGGCCCACTGAAGCTTTCTTT. Full variable domain (rest looked up from reference TRBV3-1 and TRBJ1-1): DTAVSQTPKYLVTQMGNDKSIKCEQNLGHDTMYWYKQDSKKFLKIMFSYNNKELIINETVPNRFSPKSPDKAHLNLHINSLELGDSAVYFCASSHHTGPTEAFFGQGTRLTVV.

At least ten counts were recorded for this clonotype. The J gene is TRBJ2-7, the V gene TRBV12-5; 7 bases line up with TRBD1. The CDR3 contains 14 residues. CDR1 and CDR2 (germline): LGHNT, FRNRAP. Trimming cost V 7 bases and J 1 base; bases outside gene matches: 7. CDR3 nucleotides: TGTGCTAGTGCCCCGACAGGGAAGTCCTACGAGCAGTACTTC. Amino acids: CASAPTGKSYEQYF.

Many counts were recorded for this clonotype. The chain joins TRBV13 to TRBJ1-1; D not resolved. The V end lost 1 base, the J end lost 2 bases, and 5 bases lay between the germline ends. This CDR3 spans 13 amino acids. Germline loops: CDR1 PRHDT, CDR2 FYEKMQ (reference sequence). Written as DNA, the CDR3 is TGTGCCAGCAGCTTAGTCCATAACACTGAAGCTTTCTTT. Protein: CASSLVHNTEAFF.

The sample holds many counts of this clonotype. This chain links TRBV7-2 with TRBJ2-7; TRBD1 matches 7 bases. Germline assignment: CDR1 SGHTA and CDR2 FQGNSA. With V trimmed by 1 base and J by 2 bases, 2 bases remained unmatched. The CDR3 covers 14 residues. Here the CDR3 DNA reads TGTGCCAGCAGCTTAGGACAGGGAACCTACGAGCAGTACTTC. This sequence encodes CASSLGQGTYEQYF.

This clonotype was detected many times. The chain combines TRBV7-2 with TRBJ2-3; TRBD2 matches at 14 bases. The CDR3 loop spans 15 amino acids. Trimming took 3 bases from V and 4 from J; bases not matched to a gene: 0. Germline V gene lookup returns CDR1 SGHTA and CDR2 FQGNSA. CDR3 sequence (DNA): TGTGCCAGCAGCTTGGGACTAGCGGGGGCAGATACGCAGTATTTT. It specifies CASSLGLAGADTQYF.

At least ten counts were recorded for this clonotype. CDR3 DNA sequence: TGCAGTGCTAATAGCCGGACAGCTTCGAACACTGAAGCTTTCTTT. It translates to CSANSRTASNTEAFF. V is TRBV20-1 and J is TRBJ1-1, with D possibly matching TRBD1 (6 bases). The CDR3 is 15 residues long. With 4 bases removed from V and 1 base from J, the gap between germline ends came to 16 bases. CDR1 and CDR2 from the germline V gene are DFQATT and SNEGSKA (reference sequence).

This clonotype was observed many times. V and J are TRBV12-3 or TRBV12-4 and TRBJ2-7; D uncertain. The CDR3 sequence is 12 residues long. The germline V and J ends were trimmed by 5 bases and 2 bases, with 7 bases remaining between them. CDR3 loop: CASSPVPYEQYF. As DNA, the CDR3 is TGTGCCAGCAGTCCCGTTCCCTACGAGCAGTACTTC.

CDR3 in amino acids: CASSPLDIVNEQYF. The CDR3, as DNA: TGTGCCAGCAGCCCGCTGGACATCGTCAACGAGCAGTACTTC. The V and J genes are TRBV5-6 and TRBJ2-7; TRBD1 is a possible D gene (5 bases). The CDR3 has 14 amino acids. Trimming left V 4 bases short and J 5 bases short, with 16 bases between. Germline V gives CDR1 SGHDT, CDR2 YYEEEE.

This clonotype was counted many times. The genes are TRBV20-1 and TRBJ2-5; the D is unclear. The germline gives CDR1 DFQATT, CDR2 SNEGSKA (reference sequence). The CDR3 contains 13 residues. V was clipped by 5 bases and J by 1 base, with 11 bases between them. In DNA, the CDR3 is TGCAGTGCTCCCGGTCGAGGCCAAGAGACCCAGTACTTC. It translates to CSAPGRGQETQYF.

This clonotype showed up just a few times. The chain joins TRBV7-2 to TRBJ1-6; weak D call: TRBD1 (5 bases). Germline CDR1 and CDR2: SGHTA and FQGNSA. CDR3 size: 14 residues. Between the trimmed V and J ends, which lost 5 bases and 7 bases, there was a span of 12 bases. CDR3 sequence reads: CASSPGTDNSPLHF. The CDR3 nucleotides read TGTGCCAGCAGCCCAGGGACGGACAATTCACCCCTCCACTTT. Full variable domain (outside the CDR3, taken from reference TRBV7-2 and TRBJ1-6): GAGVSQSPSNKVTEKGKDVELRCDPISGHTALYWYRQSLGQGLEFLIYFQGNSAPDKSGLPSDRFSAERTGGSVSTLTIQRTQQEDSAVYLCASSPGTDNSPLHFGNGTRLTVT.

The table lists this clonotype with many counts. The rearrangement links TRBV28 to TRBJ1-5; D is unresolved. The germline CDR1 and CDR2 sequences are MDHEN and SYDVKM. This CDR3 contains 15 residues. Trimming took 5 bases from V and 4 from J, leaving 15 bases between them. In DNA, the CDR3 is TGTGCCAGCAGTCGGTTGTCCGGTGGAAATCAGCCCCAGCATTTT. Its protein product is CASSRLSGGNQPQHF.